The TCR beta chain under discussion was sequenced for a study of T cell responses to AZD1222 COVID-19 vaccine. At the level of the study: Both about-4-week and about-12-week second-dose recipients were combined. The study, taken as a whole, reports: Spike-specific TCR repertoires showed rising breadth and depth after two AZD1222 doses. The sample set comprised mostly white British donors with more females, and clonal diversity was possibly underestimated. It was only a handful of AZD1222 recipients who were seropositive at baseline.

Worth noting for this clone: Antigen specificity is unknown.

The germline CDR1 and CDR2 sequences are LNHDA and SQIVND (reference sequence). The V and J ends lost 5 bases and 5 bases respectively, with 18 bases between them. The CDR3 has 16 amino acids. TCRdb's copy holds only in-frame clones and misses some; the assay was immunoSEQ multiplex PCR. The sample has more than 100,000 clones; 75% to 90% are singletons. The sequence was collected from an adult in good health. The rearrangement links TRBV19 to TRBJ1-4, with a tentative D call TRBD1 (5 bases). The material was peripheral blood, obtained on day 0 of AZD1222 vaccination. The CDR3 region is CASSPDVGGRNEKLFF. The CDR3 DNA reads TGTGCCAGTAGTCCCGATGTTGGGGGAAGGAATGAAAAACTGTTTTTT.